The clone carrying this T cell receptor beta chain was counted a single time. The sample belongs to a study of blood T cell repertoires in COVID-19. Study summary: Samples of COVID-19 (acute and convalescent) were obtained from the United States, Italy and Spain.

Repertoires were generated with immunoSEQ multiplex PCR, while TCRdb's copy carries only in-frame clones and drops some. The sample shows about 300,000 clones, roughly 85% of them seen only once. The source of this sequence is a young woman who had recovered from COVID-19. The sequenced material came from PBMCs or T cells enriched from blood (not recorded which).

The chain's CDR3 is CASSLALLEGQPQHF. The DNA of the CDR3 is TGTGCCAGCAGCTTAGCGCTATTGGAGGGGCAGCCCCAGCATTTT. This chain links TRBV7-8 with TRBJ1-5, with D possibly being TRBD1 (5 bases). Germline loops: CDR1 SGHVS, CDR2 FQNEAQ. This CDR3 region has 15 residues. V was pared by 0 bases and J by 7 bases, with 13 bases between. The whole variable domain, filled in from reference TRBV7-8 and TRBJ1-5, reads GAGVSQSPRYKVAKRGQDVALRCDPISGHVSLFWYQQALGQGPEFLTYFQNEAQLDKSGLPSDRFFAERPEGSVSTLKIQRTQQEDSAVYLCASSLALLEGQPQHFGDGTRLSIL.